This TCR beta chain originates from a study of shared clonotypes between healthy human individuals. Study conclusions and caveats: Rarefaction demonstrated incomplete sorted-subset sequencing despite large depth. Clonotype sharing among the donors was expected to vary with sequencing depth.

Splitting the CD4+ cells yielded a CD45RA+ naive subset and a CD45RA-negative memory subset. This clone has just a few counts. The antigen is undetermined. Germline-derived CDR1 and CDR2 are MNHNY and SVGAGI (reference sequence). The CDR3 extends over 12 amino acids. Trimming removed 6 bases at V and 7 bases at J, with 12 bases between. The assay was immunoSEQ multiplex PCR, and TCRdb's table has in-frame clones only and misses some. The data contain around 2.3 million clones, under 97% of them seen just once; the ten biggest clones take up 0.1% to 0.15%. V gene TRBV6-6 combines with J gene TRBJ1-2; D remains unclear. The sequencing sample was made of naive CD4+ T cells sorted from blood. Described subset: CD45RA+ positively selected. The sequence derives from a man younger than 35 in good health. The CDR3 loop is CASSRVLSGYTF. The CDR3 nucleotides read TGTGCCAGCAGCCGTGTTTTGAGTGGCTACACCTTC.